The T cell receptor (beta chain) described here comes from a study of blood T cell repertoires in COVID-19. Study as a whole: From T cells, B-cell-depleted T cells, or PBMCs came the material, which was cDNA or gDNA.

How the authors handled the data: Nucleated cell number was recorded as an estimate derived from reference gene primer amplification. This table comes from immunoSEQ multiplex PCR, and its TCRdb copy is limited to in-frame clones, with some not included. The DNA gave D and trimming, while V, J and clone size come from that table. The sample lists 150,000 to 200,000 clones, around 87% occurring once. This clonotype was sampled from a man between 40 and 49 years old with active or convalescent COVID-19. The sequenced sample was peripheral blood.

Written as DNA, the CDR3 is TGTGCCAGCACGACAGGGGGCTACGAGCAGTACTTC. Protein sequence: CASTTGGYEQYF. The chain uses TRBV18 and TRBJ2-7, with 9 positions matching TRBD1. The V gene's germline CDR1 is KGHSH and CDR2 LQKENI. With 8 bases clipped from V and 3 bases from J, the junction kept 2 bases outside the gene matches. The CDR3 contains 12 residues.